This T cell receptor beta chain was recovered during a study of beta chain features in type 1 diabetes. Findings and limits, study-wide: The study left unresolved whether HLA type influences TCRB rearrangement.

Trimming removed 7 bases from V and 2 bases from J; junction bases left unmatched: 4. The germline V gene encodes CDR1 MDHEN and CDR2 SYDVKM. The CDR3 extends over 13 amino acids. A remark on this clone: Its antigen is not identified.

Investigators reverse transcribed all isolated RNA, so they sequenced expressed TCRB transcripts. Sequenced by immunoSEQ multiplex PCR; TCRdb stores in-frame clones only, minus some. The sample records around 300,000 clones, roughly 11% being singletons. The sample taken for sequencing was naive CD4+ T cells from blood. The clonotype originates from a woman in her twenties or thirties in good health. This chain links TRBV28 with TRBJ2-7; 8 nucleotides align to TRBD2. The CDR3 is CASTVAGTYEQYF. In DNA form, the CDR3 reads TGTGCCAGCACGGTAGCGGGGACCTACGAGCAGTACTTC.